This T cell receptor beta chain was recovered during a study of blood T cells in healthy people across ages. The sample holds a few counts of this clonotype. Using a J-beta primer mix together with a sample-barcoded 5' primer, a second PCR was run for roughly 7 to 11 cycles. A template-switch adaptor containing 12 random nucleotides labeled each cDNA molecule. TCRdb re-analysed the 5' RACE reads in MiXCR, keeping a single row per CDR3 protein. This table holds under 2 million distinct CDR3 sequences, roughly 32% found once. Each donor was a healthy Caucasian individual from Russia, aged about 6 to 95. V lost 5 bases to trimming and J lost 1 base, with 18 bases between them. This CDR3 comprises 16 residues. Germline loops: CDR1 SEHNR, CDR2 FQNEAQ (reference sequence).

This chain joins TRBV7-9 and TRBJ2-7; possibly TRBD1 for D (6 bases). The specimen sequenced was blood. This TCR was recovered from a woman in her 30s in good health. The DNA for the CDR3 is TGTGCCAGCAGCCCCCAGGGGCCCTCCAGGTCCTACGAGCAGTACTTC. As protein: CASSPQGPSRSYEQYF.